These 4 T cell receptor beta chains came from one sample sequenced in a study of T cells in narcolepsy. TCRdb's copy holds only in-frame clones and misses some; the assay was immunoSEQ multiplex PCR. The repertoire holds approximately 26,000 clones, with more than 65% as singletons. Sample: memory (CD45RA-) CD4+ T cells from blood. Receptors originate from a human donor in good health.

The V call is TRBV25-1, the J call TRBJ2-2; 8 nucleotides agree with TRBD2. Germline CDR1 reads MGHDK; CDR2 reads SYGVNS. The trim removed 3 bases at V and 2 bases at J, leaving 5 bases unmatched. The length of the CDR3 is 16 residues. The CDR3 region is CASSEAGGPNTGELFF. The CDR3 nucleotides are TGTGCCAGCAGTGAGGCGGGAGGCCCTAACACCGGGGAGCTGTTTTTT.

In nucleotides, the CDR3 is TGTGCCAGCAGTGGAGACAGGGGGCATGGCTACACCTTC. It translates to CASSGDRGHGYTF. The chain is built from TRBV28 and TRBJ1-2; TRBD1 matches at 10 bases. Germline loops: CDR1 MDHEN, CDR2 SYDVKM. The V gene end was trimmed by 5 bases and the J gene end by 6 bases; junction bases not matched to a gene: 3. The CDR3 sequence is 13 residues long.

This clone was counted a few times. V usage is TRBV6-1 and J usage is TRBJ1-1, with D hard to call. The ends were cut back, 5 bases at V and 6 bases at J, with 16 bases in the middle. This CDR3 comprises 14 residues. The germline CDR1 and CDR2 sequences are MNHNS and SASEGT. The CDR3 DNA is TGTGCCAGCAGTATCAACTCGCCGGGGTCTGAAGCTTTCTTT. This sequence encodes CASSINSPGSEAFF.

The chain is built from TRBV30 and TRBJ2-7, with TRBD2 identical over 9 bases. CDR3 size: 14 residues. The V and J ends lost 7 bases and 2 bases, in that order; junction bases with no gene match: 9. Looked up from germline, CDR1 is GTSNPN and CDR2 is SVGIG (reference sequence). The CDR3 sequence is CASAGGGAPYEQYF. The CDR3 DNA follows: TGTGCCTCAGCCGGCGGGGGGGCCCCCTACGAGCAGTACTTC.